One and the same sample provided the 11 T cell receptor beta chains below, sequenced in a study of T cell changes during pregnancy in multiple sclerosis. The protocol was immunoSEQ multiplex PCR, while the TCRdb copy is restricted to in-frame clones and leaves out a portion. The sample holds 40,000 or so clones; 85% to 95% are singletons and the top ten take 6.5% to 9.5%. The sequenced sample was CD8+ T cells from peripheral blood mononuclear cells, obtained in the third trimester of pregnancy. These receptors all come from a female donor with multiple sclerosis, enrolled in a pregnancy study.

The chain employs TRBV7-8 and TRBJ1-5; tentative D call: TRBD1 (5 bases). Trimming took 7 bases from V and 7 from J, leaving 14 bases between them. Germline values: CDR1 SGHVS, CDR2 FQNEAQ. The CDR3 is 13 residues long. The CDR3 DNA reads TGTGCCAGCAACCGTGGGGGGGACCAGCCCCAGCATTTT. This translates into CASNRGGDQPQHF.

This clone was seen a few times. The chain links TRBV9 to TRBJ1-1; D remains unclear. The CDR3 extends over 14 amino acids. Germline CDR1 is SGDLS and CDR2 is YYNGEE. Trimming took off 2 bases at V and 1 base at J, with 9 bases between the two ends. The CDR3 DNA is TGTGCCAGCAGCGTGGCCCGCAAGAACACTGAAGCTTTCTTT. Translating it yields CASSVARKNTEAFF.

V gene TRBV28 combines with J gene TRBJ2-7; D remains ambiguous. The CDR3 covers 13 residues. The germline V gene encodes CDR1 MDHEN and CDR2 SYDVKM. Trimming removed 10 bases from V and 4 bases from J, with 17 bases in between. This CDR3 is CATTLLPAYEQYF. The DNA of the CDR3 is TGTGCCACTACGCTTCTACCCGCATACGAGCAGTACTTC.

J is TRBJ2-7 and V is TRBV4-1, with TRBD1 matching 7 bases. Germline V gives CDR1 MGHRA, CDR2 YSYEKL. J gave up 3 bases and V 0 bases, and 8 bases lay outside the gene matches. The CDR3 has 16 residues. CDR3 protein: CASSQDRTGYVYEQYF. The CDR3 nucleotides read TGCGCCAGCAGCCAAGATCGGACAGGTTATGTCTACGAGCAGTACTTC.

J is TRBJ2-1 and V is TRBV6-6; 7 bases line up with TRBD1. V shed 5 bases and J 10 bases; nucleotides not matched to a gene: 8. The CDR3 length is 13 residues. CDR1 and CDR2 (germline): MNHNY, SVGAGI (reference sequence). CDR3 sequence (DNA): TGTGCCAGCAGTGTAAGAATACAGGGGGAGCAGTTCTTC. Translation gives CASSVRIQGEQFF.

The J gene is TRBJ2-1, the V gene TRBV19; 10 nucleotides match TRBD1. This CDR3 comprises 17 residues. Germline CDR1 LNHDA, CDR2 SQIVND (reference sequence). Unmatched junction bases numbered 12, after V lost 2 bases and J lost 8 bases. The CDR3 loop is CASSIRQGAPLVDEQFF. The CDR3 coding sequence is TGTGCCAGTAGTATAAGACAGGGGGCCCCCTTAGTCGATGAGCAGTTCTTC.

The chain carries TRBV13 and TRBJ1-2; 8 bases agree with TRBD1. CDR1 is PRHDT, CDR2 FYEKMQ, per germline (reference sequence). Losses at the gene ends were 2 bases for V and 1 base for J; bases not matched to a gene: 12. CDR3 length: 18 amino acids. CDR3 region: CASSLYRDRGGGNYGYTF. The CDR3 bases are TGTGCCAGCAGCTTATATCGAGACAGGGGTGGCGGTAACTATGGCTACACCTTC. Variable domain in full (rest from reference TRBV13 and TRBJ1-2): AAGVIQSPRHLIKEKRETATLKCYPIPRHDTVYWYQQGPGQDPQFLISFYEKMQSDKGSIPDRFSAQQFSDYHSELNMSSLELGDSALYFCASSLYRDRGGGNYGYTFGSGTRLTVV.

The rearrangement joins TRBV6-5 to TRBJ1-1; D not certain. V was clipped by 5 bases and J by 1 base, with 11 bases between them. The CDR3 has 14 amino acids. Germline CDR1 reads MNHEY; CDR2 reads SVGAGI. The CDR3 spells CASSLSAANTEAFF. CDR3 DNA: TGTGCCAGCAGTCTTTCAGCGGCGAACACTGAAGCTTTCTTT.

This chain links TRBV6-5 with TRBJ2-2; D ambiguous. Germline V gene lookup returns CDR1 MNHEY and CDR2 SVGAGI. Trimming cost V 5 bases and J 4 bases, with 14 bases left between them. This CDR3 has 15 residues. This chain's CDR3 is CASSAQPQATGELFF. In DNA, the CDR3 is TGTGCCAGCAGTGCCCAACCTCAGGCCACCGGGGAGCTGTTTTTT.

The chain has TRBV9 and TRBJ1-2; no clear D. CDR3 length equals 11 residues. Per germline, CDR1 SGDLS and CDR2 YYNGEE. V lost 7 bases and J 4 bases, leaving 8 bases between the germline ends. The CDR3 region is CASSGFYGYTF. The CDR3 nucleotides read TGTGCCAGCTCCGGTTTCTATGGCTACACCTTC.

The rearrangement uses TRBV6-1 and TRBJ2-7; 8 bases align to TRBD1. The CDR3 totals 15 residues. V lost 2 bases, J lost 0 bases, and 3 bases stayed unmatched. Germline CDR1 MNHNS, CDR2 SASEGT. CDR3 DNA sequence: TGTGCCAGCAGTGAACAGGGGGCTAGCTCCTACGAGCAGTACTTC. Translated, it gives CASSEQGASSYEQYF.